The 16 T cell receptor beta chains below were found in one sample sequenced in a study of control samples from healthy donors and cancer patients. Clones were sequenced by immunoSEQ multiplex PCR, and TCRdb holds only the in-frame ones, with some missing. The sample has 100,000 to 150,000 clones, over 85% seen once. Sequenced material: blood. These receptor sequences come from a man younger than 35 in good health.

V gene TRBV5-1 combines with J gene TRBJ2-1, with 8 bases identical to TRBD1. J lost 5 bases, V lost 7 bases, and 5 bases had no gene match. This CDR3 is built from 13 residues. Germline V gives CDR1 SGHRS, CDR2 YFSETQ. CDR3 DNA sequence: TGCGCCAGCCGGACAGGGAGCAACAATGAGCAGTTCTTC. Protein: CASRTGSNNEQFF.

This rearrangement joins TRBV10-2 to TRBJ2-7; no clear D. CDR1 WSHSY and CDR2 SAAADI come from the germline V gene. CDR3 size: 11 residues. V was shortened by 3 bases and J by 3 bases, with 3 bases between the two germline ends. The CDR3 DNA is TGCGCCAGCAGTGACCTCTACGAGCAGTACTTC. It encodes CASSDLYEQYF.

The genes are TRBV7-3 and TRBJ2-7; D gene uncertain. This CDR3 comprises 16 residues. The ends were cut back, 5 bases at V and 5 bases at J, with 22 bases in the middle. The V gene's germline CDR1 is SGHTA and CDR2 FQGTGA. This CDR3 reads CASSLSTTVDSNEQYF. CDR3 nucleotide sequence: TGTGCCAGCAGCCTATCAACGACGGTGGATTCCAACGAGCAGTACTTC.

This clone was picked up one time. The chain has TRBV13 and TRBJ2-3; the D is unclear. The germline V gene has CDR1 PRHDT and CDR2 FYEKMQ (reference sequence). V dropped 5 bases and J dropped 0 bases, with 9 bases sitting between them. CDR3 length equals 14 residues. The CDR3 loop reads CASSPLGSTDTQYF. The CDR3 nucleotides read TGTGCCAGCAGCCCCCTCGGGAGCACAGATACGCAGTATTTT.

The chain employs TRBV27 and TRBJ1-5; tentatively, D is TRBD1 (5 bases). V gave up 5 bases and J gave up 5 bases, with 10 bases separating them. The CDR3 has 13 amino acids. CDR1 MNHEY and CDR2 SMNVEV come from the germline V gene (reference sequence). The CDR3 DNA sequence: TGTGCCAGCAGTCCCTCGGGGGATCAGCCCCAGCATTTT. Translation: CASSPSGDQPQHF.

The V and J genes are TRBV6-4 and TRBJ2-2, with no clear D. Germline V CDR1 and CDR2: MRHNA, SNTAGT. V was clipped by 4 bases and J by 0 bases, with 3 bases between them. The CDR3 loop spans 13 amino acids. CDR3 residues: CASSAANTGELFF. CDR3 nucleotide sequence: TGTGCCAGCAGTGCAGCGAACACCGGGGAGCTGTTTTTT.

This chain links TRBV3-1 (or the pseudogene TRBV3-2) with TRBJ1-3; D unclear. Germline V gene data show CDR1 as LGHDT and CDR2 as YNNKEL (reference sequence). This CDR3 is 17 amino acids long. Trimming pared 4 bases from V and 4 bases from J, leaving 20 bases between. Written as DNA, the CDR3 is TGTGCCAGCAGCCGACCCTCTCCCGCGTCCTCCGGAAACACCATATATTTT. This gives the protein CASSRPSPASSGNTIYF.

This sequence joins TRBV18 and TRBJ1-6, with TRBD1 as a possible D gene (5 bases). The germline V gene encodes CDR1 KGHSH and CDR2 LQKENI. The CDR3 length is 15 residues. V gave up 5 bases and J gave up 3 bases, with 11 bases separating them. The DNA of the CDR3 is TGTGCCAGCTCAGCTCCGACAGTCTATAATTCACCCCTCCACTTT. Encoded protein: CASSAPTVYNSPLHF.

This clone was counted a single time. The chain carries TRBV19 and TRBJ1-1, with TRBD1 as a possible D gene (5 bases). Looked up from germline, CDR1 is LNHDA and CDR2 is SQIVND (reference sequence). The CDR3 extends over 14 amino acids. V gave up 6 bases and J gave up 1 base, with 12 bases separating them. In DNA, the CDR3 is TGTGCCAGTAGGGTGGGGCAGACGAACACTGAAGCTTTCTTT. As protein: CASRVGQTNTEAFF.

The V call is TRBV15, the J call TRBJ1-5; no clear D. CDR1 is LNHNV and CDR2 is YYDKDF in the germline V gene (reference sequence). This CDR3 is built from 15 residues. V lost 5 bases, J lost 4 bases, and 15 bases lay in between. The CDR3 protein is CATSVRHRGNQPQHF. CDR3 nucleotides: TGTGCCACCAGCGTACGTCACAGAGGGAATCAGCCCCAGCATTTT.

The chain links TRBV18 to TRBJ2-3; D gene unclear. Trimming pared 2 bases from V and 2 bases from J, leaving 5 bases between. Germline loops: CDR1 KGHSH, CDR2 LQKENI. The CDR3 is made up of 13 amino acids. CDR3 protein: CASSPSNTDTQYF. CDR3 nucleotides: TGTGCCAGCTCACCATCTAACACAGATACGCAGTATTTT.

CDR3 DNA: TGTGCCACCAGCAGTATCGAGGGTGAAAAACTGTTTTTT. It specifies CATSSIEGEKLFF. The chain couples TRBV15 to TRBJ1-4; D remains unclear. The length of the CDR3 is 13 residues. Germline V lookup: CDR1 LNHNV, CDR2 YYDKDF (reference sequence). V dropped 3 bases and J dropped 7 bases, with 9 bases sitting between them.

This chain uses TRBV7-6 with TRBJ1-3; weak D call: TRBD1 (6 bases). The CDR3 totals 17 residues. From germline, CDR1 is SGHVS and CDR2 FNYEAQ. Trimming took off 1 base at V and 4 bases at J, with 17 bases between the two ends. CDR3 coding DNA: TGTGCCAGCAGCTTAGGGGGCCACAGGACAGACGGAAACACCATATATTTT. Translated, it gives CASSLGGHRTDGNTIYF.

The chain couples TRBV7-3 to TRBJ2-3; D call uncertain. The CDR3 is 13 amino acids. Trimming removed 5 bases at V and 2 bases at J, with 8 bases between. Germline V lookup: CDR1 SGHTA, CDR2 FQGTGA. CDR3: CASSLSPTDTQYF. The CDR3 coding sequence is TGTGCCAGCAGCCTCAGTCCCACAGATACGCAGTATTTT.

This rearrangement joins TRBV6-6 to TRBJ2-7; perhaps D is TRBD1 or TRBD2 (5 bases each). Germline V gives CDR1 MNHNY, CDR2 SVGAGI (reference sequence). V lost 4 bases and J 3 bases, leaving 19 bases between the germline ends. The CDR3 length is 16 residues. The CDR3 nucleotides read TGTGCCAGCAGTTTATGGGGACCCTTCCAAATCTACGAGCAGTACTTC. Translation: CASSLWGPFQIYEQYF.

The V call is TRBV9, the J call TRBJ1-2, with D maybe TRBD1 (5 bases). In germline, CDR1 is SGDLS, CDR2 YYNGEE. This CDR3 has 23 amino acids. V was cut by 0 bases and J by 8 bases, with 41 bases left in between. This CDR3 reads CASSVAICGLLGPYYPTREGYTF. In nucleotides, the CDR3 is TGTGCCAGCAGCGTAGCGATTTGTGGGTTGCTGGGACCGTACTATCCGACTAGGGAGGGCTACACCTTC.